These 27 T cell receptor beta chains were sequenced from one sample in a study of CD8 T cells in Susac syndrome. About 0.5 to 1 ug RNA was reverse transcribed with random hexamers. Using its own MiXCR run on the immunoSEQ multiplex PCR reads, TCRdb lists one record per CDR3 protein. Among approximately 77,000 distinct CDR3 sequences listed, roughly 91% were seen once. Sequencing was carried out using CD4+ T cells from PBMCs. These receptors were obtained from a human donor with Susac syndrome.

This clonotype came up once. The chain recombines TRBV6-1 with TRBJ1-6; 10 bases agree with TRBD1. There are 14 residues in the CDR3. Germline CDR1 is MNHNS and CDR2 is SASEGT. V shed 6 bases and J 9 bases; nucleotides not matched to a gene: 5. Here the CDR3 reads CASSGTGVPSPLHF. The CDR3 DNA reads as TGTGCCAGCAGCGGGACAGGGGTGCCTTCACCCCTCCACTTT.

This sequence joins TRBV6-2 or TRBV6-3 and TRBJ2-7; D possibly corresponds to TRBD1 (6 bases). Deletions cut 2 bases from V and 3 bases from J, with 23 bases between. CDR3 length: 18 amino acids. Germline V CDR1 and CDR2: MNHEY, SVGEGT. As DNA, the CDR3 is TGTGCCAGCAGTTACGGCGGCAGGGGAAGAACGGGTGACTACGAGCAGTACTTC. Protein product: CASSYGGRGRTGDYEQYF.

The chain joins TRBV5-4 to TRBJ2-1; 10 bases agree with TRBD2. The V segment lost 2 bases and the J segment 12 bases; nucleotides outside the gene matches: 11. This CDR3 contains 15 residues. Looked up from germline, CDR1 is SGHNT and CDR2 is YYREEE (reference sequence). In DNA form, the CDR3 reads TGTGCCAGCAGCTTCGCTTCTAGCGGGAGTAGGGTGCAGTTCTTC. This sequence encodes CASSFASSGSRVQFF.

The V gene is TRBV27, the J gene TRBJ2-7; the D gene could be TRBD1 or TRBD2 (5 bases each). V was trimmed by 3 bases and J by 0 bases, leaving 12 bases between them. The germline V gene encodes CDR1 MNHEY and CDR2 SMNVEV (reference sequence). The CDR3 contains 15 residues. The CDR3 spells CASSFLGDPSYEQYF. DNA of the CDR3: TGTGCCAGCAGTTTTCTGGGGGACCCCTCCTACGAGCAGTACTTC.

V is TRBV7-2 and J is TRBJ2-5; no clear D. The CDR3 runs 13 residues. Germline assignment: CDR1 SGHTA and CDR2 FQGNSA. V dropped 5 bases and J dropped 4 bases, with 11 bases sitting between them. CDR3 DNA: TGTGCCAGCAGCCAATCATCCTTAGAGACCCAGTACTTC. This encodes CASSQSSLETQYF.

The chain uses TRBV27 and TRBJ1-1, with 7 bases lining up with TRBD1. In germline, CDR1 is MNHEY, CDR2 SMNVEV (reference sequence). Unmatched junction bases numbered 4, after V lost 6 bases and J lost 3 bases. The CDR3 spans 13 residues. The CDR3 protein is CASRKQGYTEAFF. CDR3 in DNA: TGTGCCAGCAGGAAACAGGGGTACACTGAAGCTTTCTTT.

The chain is built from TRBV19 and TRBJ1-2, with unresolved D. Germline lookup yields CDR1 LNHDA and CDR2 SQIVND (reference sequence). The CDR3 has 14 amino acids. Trimming cost V 3 bases and J 4 bases, with 12 bases left between them. CDR3: CASSIQLASYGYTF. CDR3 nucleotides: TGTGCCAGTAGTATCCAGCTCGCCTCCTATGGCTACACCTTC.

The rearrangement links TRBV5-1 to TRBJ1-5; no definite D call. The V gene's germline CDR1 is SGHRS and CDR2 YFSETQ. The ends were cut back, 0 bases at V and 3 bases at J, with 10 bases in the middle. The CDR3 spans 15 residues. The CDR3 DNA reads TGCGCCAGCAGCTTGGAGGGTGCATTCAATCAGCCCCAGCATTTT. Its protein is CASSLEGAFNQPQHF.

This clonotype was counted a single time. As DNA, the CDR3 is TGTGCCAGCAGCGTTTCGACAGGGGCAGGGTACGAGCAGTACTTC. Translating it yields CASSVSTGAGYEQYF. This rearrangement joins TRBV9 to TRBJ2-7, with 8 nucleotides matching TRBD1. The V gene end was trimmed by 2 bases and the J gene end by 4 bases; junction bases not matched to a gene: 8. The CDR3 runs 15 residues. Germline V gene lookup returns CDR1 SGDLS and CDR2 YYNGEE.

The gene calls are TRBV20-1 and TRBJ2-5; perhaps TRBD2 as D (6 bases). The CDR3 covers 12 residues. Germline V gene lookup returns CDR1 DFQATT and CDR2 SNEGSKA (reference sequence). The V end lost 5 bases, the J end lost 4 bases, and 11 bases lay between the germline ends. In DNA form, the CDR3 reads TGCAGTGCTCAGGAGGGCCGAGAGACCCAGTACTTC. The encoded protein is CSAQEGRETQYF.

The chain links TRBV28 to TRBJ1-2, with 7 bases lining up with TRBD1. The CDR3 loop spans 15 amino acids. V dropped 7 bases and J dropped 0; count of bases not matched to a gene: 8. Germline lookup yields CDR1 MDHEN and CDR2 SYDVKM. CDR3 sequence: CASTLRDRANYGYTF. The CDR3 DNA follows: TGTGCCAGCACCCTAAGGGACAGAGCTAACTATGGCTACACCTTC.

The table lists this clonotype with a count of one. V and J are TRBV3-1 and TRBJ2-5, with D possibly TRBD1 on 5 matching bases. V lost 2 bases and J 3 bases, leaving 7 bases between the germline ends. Germline CDR1 LGHDT, CDR2 YNNKEL (reference sequence). The length of the CDR3 is 13 residues. The DNA of the CDR3 is TGTGCCAGCAGCCAACAAGGGGAAGAGACCCAGTACTTC. Amino acids: CASSQQGEETQYF.

V gene TRBV25-1 combines with J gene TRBJ2-1, with D perhaps matching TRBD2 (5 bases). Per the germline V gene, CDR1 is MGHDK and CDR2 is SYGVNS. There are 11 residues in the CDR3. Trimming left V 4 bases short and J 8 bases short, with 6 bases between. For the CDR3, the DNA is TGTGCCAGCAGTGTGGAGGATGAGCAGTTCTTC. It translates to CASSVEDEQFF.

The V call is TRBV5-1, the J call TRBJ1-2; tentatively, D is TRBD1 (6 bases). CDR1 SGHRS and CDR2 YFSETQ come from the germline V gene. Deletions cut 5 bases from V and 8 bases from J, with 13 bases between. The CDR3 runs to 12 residues. This chain's CDR3 is CASRSGANGYTF. In DNA, the CDR3 is TGCGCCAGCAGGTCAGGGGCTAACGGCTACACCTTC.

The rearrangement joins TRBV28 to TRBJ2-7; perhaps D is TRBD1 or TRBD2 (5 bases each). The V end lost 6 bases, the J end lost 7 bases, and 22 bases lay between the germline ends. The CDR3 loop spans 15 amino acids. Germline V lookup: CDR1 MDHEN, CDR2 SYDVKM. The CDR3 nucleotides read TGTGCCAGCAGGTTCCGGGACCCTGGTATTGGGGAGCAGTACTTC. Amino acids: CASRFRDPGIGEQYF.

This chain's CDR3 is CASSWRQGDGANVLTF. CDR3 bases: TGTGCCAGCAGCTGGCGGCAGGGGGATGGGGCCAACGTCCTGACTTTC. V is TRBV7-2 and J is TRBJ2-6; 7 positions match TRBD1. V lost 4 bases and J lost 3; bases outside the gene matches: 6. The CDR3 is 16 residues long. Germline CDR1 is SGHTA and CDR2 is FQGNSA.

The chain links TRBV14 to TRBJ1-6; 9 bases fit TRBD1. This CDR3 comprises 14 residues. V lost 6 bases to trimming and J lost 11 bases; unmatched junction nucleotides: 8. Germline V gives CDR1 SGHDN, CDR2 FVKESK. The CDR3 coding sequence is TGTGCCAGCAGGGGGACAGGGATAGTCACACCCCTCCACTTT. This translates into CASRGTGIVTPLHF.

This clonotype was found a few times. The chain employs TRBV20-1 and TRBJ2-7; D is perhaps TRBD1 (6 bases). This CDR3 has 15 amino acids. The germline V gene encodes CDR1 DFQATT and CDR2 SNEGSKA (reference sequence). The ends were cut back, 0 bases at V and 6 bases at J, with 18 bases in the middle. This CDR3 is CSAREATGYYREQYF. CDR3 coding DNA: TGCAGTGCTAGAGAGGCCACAGGGTACTACCGCGAGCAGTACTTC.

The chain carries TRBV19 and TRBJ1-1, with D perhaps TRBD1 (6 bases). The CDR3 runs to 12 residues. V was pared by 10 bases and J by 8 bases, with 17 bases between. Germline-derived CDR1 and CDR2 are LNHDA and SQIVND (reference sequence). This CDR3 is CATNHRVGEAFF. CDR3 DNA sequence: TGTGCCACCAATCACAGGGTAGGAGAAGCTTTCTTT.

V gene TRBV2 combines with J gene TRBJ2-5; weak D call: TRBD1 (5 bases). From germline, CDR1 is SNHLY and CDR2 FYNNEI. Trimming cost V 7 bases and J 1 base, with 13 bases left between them. The CDR3 consists of 14 residues. The CDR3: CASKGVGPQETQYF. CDR3 in DNA: TGTGCCAGCAAAGGGGTAGGGCCCCAAGAGACCCAGTACTTC.

This clonotype was seen just once. The rearrangement joins TRBV9 to TRBJ2-1; D is unresolved. V was clipped by 0 bases and J by 4 bases, with 8 bases between them. The CDR3 extends over 14 amino acids. Germline lookup yields CDR1 SGDLS and CDR2 YYNGEE. CDR3 loop: CASSVGVGYNEQFF. The CDR3 bases are TGTGCCAGCAGCGTAGGGGTGGGGTACAATGAGCAGTTCTTC.

This chain connects TRBV11-2 to TRBJ2-2; D unresolved. CDR1 and CDR2 (germline): SGHAT, FQNNGV. This CDR3 comprises 15 residues. Deletions cut 3 bases from V and 4 bases from J, with 12 bases between. Here the CDR3 reads CASSFSAGFTGELFF. Written as DNA, the CDR3 is TGTGCCAGCAGCTTTTCAGCCGGGTTCACCGGGGAGCTGTTTTTT.

The gene calls are TRBV15 and TRBJ2-4, with D perhaps TRBD1 (6 bases). The germline gives CDR1 LNHNV, CDR2 YYDKDF (reference sequence). The CDR3 sequence is 18 residues long. V was trimmed by 1 base and J by 2 bases, leaving 18 bases between them. The CDR3 DNA is TGTGCCACCAGCAGAGTACAGGGTGTGGATCGGACCAAAAACATTCAGTACTTC. Encoded protein: CATSRVQGVDRTKNIQYF. Full variable domain (missing parts from reference TRBV15 and TRBJ2-4): DAMVIQNPRYQVTQFGKPVTLSCSQTLNHNVMYWYQQKSSQAPKLLFHYYDKDFNNEADTPDNFQSRRPNTSFCFLDIRSPGLGDTAMYLCATSRVQGVDRTKNIQYFGAGTRLSVL.

The CDR3 DNA reads as TGTGCCACCAGCAGAGATCCCCTAGGGGGGGCTTCGTACTTC. Translating it yields CATSRDPLGGASYF. The chain recombines TRBV15 with TRBJ2-7, with TRBD2 as a possible D gene (7 bases). V was pared by 0 bases and J by 12 bases, with 18 bases between. CDR3 length equals 14 residues. CDR1 is LNHNV, CDR2 YYDKDF, per germline (reference sequence).

The V gene is TRBV2, the J gene TRBJ2-1; 8 bases agree with TRBD2. Germline CDR1 SNHLY, CDR2 FYNNEI. V dropped 3 bases and J dropped 7; count of bases not matched to a gene: 8. The CDR3 consists of 15 residues. The CDR3 DNA reads TGTGCCAGCAGTGACCGGGGGGGCCGGTCAAATGAGCAGTTCTTC. This codes for CASSDRGGRSNEQFF.

The chain is built from TRBV7-8 and TRBJ2-5, with TRBD2 as a possible D gene (5 bases). CDR3 size: 14 residues. CDR1 SGHVS and CDR2 FQNEAQ come from the germline V gene. V was clipped by 4 bases and J by 2 bases, with 11 bases between them. The CDR3 DNA sequence: TGTGCCAGCAGCTCGGCAGGACTGCAAGAGACCCAGTACTTC. Protein: CASSSAGLQETQYF. Full variable domain (missing parts from reference TRBV7-8 and TRBJ2-5): GAGVSQSPRYKVAKRGQDVALRCDPISGHVSLFWYQQALGQGPEFLTYFQNEAQLDKSGLPSDRFFAERPEGSVSTLKIQRTQQEDSAVYLCASSSAGLQETQYFGPGTRLLVL.

This rearrangement joins TRBV6-2 or TRBV6-3 to TRBJ2-1, with D possibly being TRBD2 (6 bases). Germline CDR1 and CDR2: MNHEY and SVGEGT. V was cut by 6 bases and J by 9 bases, with 18 bases left in between. The CDR3 length is 14 residues. In DNA, the CDR3 is TGTGCCAGCAGCCCTTCGGGAGCTTCCACTGAGCAGTTCTTC. This gives the protein CASSPSGASTEQFF.